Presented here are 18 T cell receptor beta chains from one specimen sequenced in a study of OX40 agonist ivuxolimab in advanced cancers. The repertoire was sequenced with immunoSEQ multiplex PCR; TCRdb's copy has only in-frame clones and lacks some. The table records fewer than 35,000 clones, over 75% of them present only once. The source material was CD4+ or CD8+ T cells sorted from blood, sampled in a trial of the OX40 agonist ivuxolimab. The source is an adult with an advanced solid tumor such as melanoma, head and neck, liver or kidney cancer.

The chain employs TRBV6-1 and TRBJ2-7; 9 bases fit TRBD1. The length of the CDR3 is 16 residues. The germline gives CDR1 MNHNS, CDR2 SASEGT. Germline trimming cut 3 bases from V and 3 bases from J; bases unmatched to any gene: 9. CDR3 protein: CASSEDRGTPSYEQYF. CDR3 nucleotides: TGTGCCAGCAGTGAGGACAGGGGTACCCCGAGCTACGAGCAGTACTTC.

Here the CDR3 DNA reads TGTGCCAGCAGCGGGTATGGGCAGATAAATCAGCCCCAGCATTTT. Translating it yields CASSGYGQINQPQHF. V and J are TRBV7-2 and TRBJ1-5; no clear D. Germline assignment: CDR1 SGHTA and CDR2 FQGNSA. The CDR3 is 15 amino acids. V was clipped by 5 bases and J by 4 bases, with 15 bases between them.

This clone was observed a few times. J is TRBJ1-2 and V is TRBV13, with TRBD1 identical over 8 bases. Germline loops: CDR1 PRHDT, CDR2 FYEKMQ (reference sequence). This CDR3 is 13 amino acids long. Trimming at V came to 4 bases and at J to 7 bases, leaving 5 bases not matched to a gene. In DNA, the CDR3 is TGTGCCAGCAGCTCCCAGGGGGCAAGTGGCTACACCTTC. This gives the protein CASSSQGASGYTF.

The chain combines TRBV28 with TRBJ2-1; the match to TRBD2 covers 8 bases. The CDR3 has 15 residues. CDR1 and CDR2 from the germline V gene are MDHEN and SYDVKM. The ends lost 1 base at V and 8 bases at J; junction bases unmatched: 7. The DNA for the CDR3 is TGTGCCAGCAGTTTATTTGGGACTAGTCTTTATGAGCAGTTCTTC. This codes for CASSLFGTSLYEQFF.

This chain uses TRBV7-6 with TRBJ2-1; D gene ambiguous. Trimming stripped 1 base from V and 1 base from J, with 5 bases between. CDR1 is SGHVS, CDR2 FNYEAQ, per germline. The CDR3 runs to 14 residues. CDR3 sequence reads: CASSLGPSYNEQFF. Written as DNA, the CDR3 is TGTGCCAGCAGCTTAGGGCCATCCTACAATGAGCAGTTCTTC. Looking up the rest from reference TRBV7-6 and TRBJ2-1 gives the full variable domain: GAGVSQSPRYKVTKRGQDVALRCDPISGHVSLYWYRQALGQGPEFLTYFNYEAQQDKSGLPNDRFSAERPEGSISTLTIQRTEQRDSAMYRCASSLGPSYNEQFFGPGTRLTVL.

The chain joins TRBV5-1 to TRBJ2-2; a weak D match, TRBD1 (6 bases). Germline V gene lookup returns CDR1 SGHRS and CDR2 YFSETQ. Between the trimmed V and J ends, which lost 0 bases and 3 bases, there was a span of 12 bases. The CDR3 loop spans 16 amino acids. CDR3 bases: TGCGCCAGCAGCTTGGCATTTGAGGGGGACACCGGGGAGCTGTTTTTT. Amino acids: CASSLAFEGDTGELFF.

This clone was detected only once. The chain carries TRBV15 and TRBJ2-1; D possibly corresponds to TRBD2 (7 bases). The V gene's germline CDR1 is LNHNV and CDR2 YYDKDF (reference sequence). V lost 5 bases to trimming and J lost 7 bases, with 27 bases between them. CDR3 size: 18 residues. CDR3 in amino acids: CATSEDLVVVGGPNEQFF. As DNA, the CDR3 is TGTGCCACCAGCGAGGACCTTGTCGTAGTGGGGGGGCCAAATGAGCAGTTCTTC.

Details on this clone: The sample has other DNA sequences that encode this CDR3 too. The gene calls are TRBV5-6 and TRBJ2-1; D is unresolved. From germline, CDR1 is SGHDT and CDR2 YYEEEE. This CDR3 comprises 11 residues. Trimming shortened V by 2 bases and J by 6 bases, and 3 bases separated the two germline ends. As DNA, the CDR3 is TGTGCCAGCAGCTTAGGCAATGAGCAGTTCTTC. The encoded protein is CASSLGNEQFF.

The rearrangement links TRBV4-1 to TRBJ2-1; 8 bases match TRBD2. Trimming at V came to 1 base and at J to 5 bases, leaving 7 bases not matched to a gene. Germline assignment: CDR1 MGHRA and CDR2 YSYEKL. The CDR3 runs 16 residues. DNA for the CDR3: TGCGCCAGCAGCCAAGTCGCCCAGCGGGGGCACAATGAGCAGTTCTTC. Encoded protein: CASSQVAQRGHNEQFF.

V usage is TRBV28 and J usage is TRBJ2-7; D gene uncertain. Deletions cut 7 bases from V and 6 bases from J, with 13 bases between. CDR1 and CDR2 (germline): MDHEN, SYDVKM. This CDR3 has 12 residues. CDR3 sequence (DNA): TGTGCCAGCAATAGGGTTTGGGGCGAGCAGTACTTC. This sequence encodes CASNRVWGEQYF. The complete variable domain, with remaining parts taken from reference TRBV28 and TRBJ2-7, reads DVKVTQSSRYLVKRTGEKVFLECVQDMDHENMFWYRQDPGLGLRLIYFSYDVKMKEKGDIPEGYSVSREKKERFSLILESASTNQTSMYLCASNRVWGEQYFGPGTRLTVT.

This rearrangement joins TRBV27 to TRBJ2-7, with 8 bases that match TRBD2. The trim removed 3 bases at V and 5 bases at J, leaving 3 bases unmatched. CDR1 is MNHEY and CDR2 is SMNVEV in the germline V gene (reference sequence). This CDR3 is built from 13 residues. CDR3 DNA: TGTGCCAGCAGTTTTAGCGGGGAAAACGAGCAGTACTTC. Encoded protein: CASSFSGENEQYF.

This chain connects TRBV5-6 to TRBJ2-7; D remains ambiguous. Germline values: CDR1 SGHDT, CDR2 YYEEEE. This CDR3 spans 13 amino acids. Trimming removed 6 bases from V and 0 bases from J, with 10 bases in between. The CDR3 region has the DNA TGTGCCAGCACTTTTGGCAGCTCCTACGAGCAGTACTTC. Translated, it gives CASTFGSSYEQYF. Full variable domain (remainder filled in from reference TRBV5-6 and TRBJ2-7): DAGVTQSPTHLIKTRGQQVTLRCSPKSGHDTVSWYQQALGQGPQFIFQYYEEEERQRGNFPDRFSGHQFPNYSSELNVNALLLGDSALYLCASTFGSSYEQYFGPGTRLTVT.

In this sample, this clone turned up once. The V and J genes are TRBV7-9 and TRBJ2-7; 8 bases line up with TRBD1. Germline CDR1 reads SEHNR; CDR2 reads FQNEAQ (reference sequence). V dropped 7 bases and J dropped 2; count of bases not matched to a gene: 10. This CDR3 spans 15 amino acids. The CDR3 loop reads CASTRRGTGPYEQYF. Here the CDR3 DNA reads TGTGCCAGCACTCGTCGTGGGACAGGACCCTACGAGCAGTACTTC. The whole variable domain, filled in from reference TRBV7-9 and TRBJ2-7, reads DTGVSQNPRHKITKRGQNVTFRCDPISEHNRLYWYRQTLGQGPEFLTYFQNEAQLEKSRLLSDRFSAERPKGSFSTLEIQRTEQGDSAMYLCASTRRGTGPYEQYFGPGTRLTVT.

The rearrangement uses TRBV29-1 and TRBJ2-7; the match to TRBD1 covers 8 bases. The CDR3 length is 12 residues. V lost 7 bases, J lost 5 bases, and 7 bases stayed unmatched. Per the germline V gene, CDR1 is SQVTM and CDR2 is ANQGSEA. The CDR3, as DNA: TGCAGCGCGGGGGACAGGTCCAACGAGCAGTACTTC. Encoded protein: CSAGDRSNEQYF.

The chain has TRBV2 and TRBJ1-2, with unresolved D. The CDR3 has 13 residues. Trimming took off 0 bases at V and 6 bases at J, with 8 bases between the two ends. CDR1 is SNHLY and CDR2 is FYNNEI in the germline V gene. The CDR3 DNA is TGTGCCAGCAGTGAAGCCCTCTCCCATGGCTACACCTTC. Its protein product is CASSEALSHGYTF.

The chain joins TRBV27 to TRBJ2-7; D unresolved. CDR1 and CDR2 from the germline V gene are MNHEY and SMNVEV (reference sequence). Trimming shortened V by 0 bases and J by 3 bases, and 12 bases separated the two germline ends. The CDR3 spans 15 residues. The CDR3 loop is CASSLSKGLSYEQYF. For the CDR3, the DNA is TGTGCCAGCAGTTTATCGAAGGGATTGAGCTACGAGCAGTACTTC.

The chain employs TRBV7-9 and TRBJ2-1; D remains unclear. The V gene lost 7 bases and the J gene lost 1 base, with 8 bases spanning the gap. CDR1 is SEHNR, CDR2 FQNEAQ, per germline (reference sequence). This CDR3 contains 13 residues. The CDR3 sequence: CASTDNSYNEQFF. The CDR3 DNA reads TGTGCCAGCACCGATAATTCCTACAATGAGCAGTTCTTC. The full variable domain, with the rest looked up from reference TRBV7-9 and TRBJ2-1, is DTGVSQNPRHKITKRGQNVTFRCDPISEHNRLYWYRQTLGQGPEFLTYFQNEAQLEKSRLLSDRFSAERPKGSFSTLEIQRTEQGDSAMYLCASTDNSYNEQFFGPGTRLTVL.

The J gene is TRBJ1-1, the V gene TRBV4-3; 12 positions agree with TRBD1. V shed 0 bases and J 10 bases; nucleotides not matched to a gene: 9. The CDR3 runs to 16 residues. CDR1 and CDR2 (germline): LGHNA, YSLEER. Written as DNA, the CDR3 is TGCGCCAGCAGCCAAGATAGGGGGACAGGGGGCGAAGGAGCTTTCTTT. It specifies CASSQDRGTGGEGAFF.